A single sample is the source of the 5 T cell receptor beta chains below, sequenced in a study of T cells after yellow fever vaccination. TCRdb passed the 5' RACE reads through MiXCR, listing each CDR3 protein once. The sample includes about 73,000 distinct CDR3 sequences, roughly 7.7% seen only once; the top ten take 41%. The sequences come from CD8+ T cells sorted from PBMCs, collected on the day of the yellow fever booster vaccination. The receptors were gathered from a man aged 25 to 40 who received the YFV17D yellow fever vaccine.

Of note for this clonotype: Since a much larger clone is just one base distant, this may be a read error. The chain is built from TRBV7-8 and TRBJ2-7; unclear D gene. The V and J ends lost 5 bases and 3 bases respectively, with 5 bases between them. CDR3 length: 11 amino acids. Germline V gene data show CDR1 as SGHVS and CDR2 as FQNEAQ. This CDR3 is CASSLIYEQYF. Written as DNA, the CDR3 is TGTGCCAGCAGCCTCATCTACGAGCAGTACTTC.

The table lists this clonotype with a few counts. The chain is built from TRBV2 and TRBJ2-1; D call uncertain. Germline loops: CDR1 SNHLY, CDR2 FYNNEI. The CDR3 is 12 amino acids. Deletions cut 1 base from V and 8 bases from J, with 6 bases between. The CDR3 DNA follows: TGTGCCAGCAGTGAAGTTCGGGATGAGCAGTTCTTC. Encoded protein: CASSEVRDEQFF.

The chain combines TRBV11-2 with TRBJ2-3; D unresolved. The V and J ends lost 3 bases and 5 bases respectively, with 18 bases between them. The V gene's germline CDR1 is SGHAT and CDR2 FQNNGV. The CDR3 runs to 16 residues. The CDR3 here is CASSFSGGGRLDTQYF. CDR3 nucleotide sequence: TGTGCCAGCAGCTTCTCTGGTGGCGGCCGGCTAGATACGCAGTATTTT.

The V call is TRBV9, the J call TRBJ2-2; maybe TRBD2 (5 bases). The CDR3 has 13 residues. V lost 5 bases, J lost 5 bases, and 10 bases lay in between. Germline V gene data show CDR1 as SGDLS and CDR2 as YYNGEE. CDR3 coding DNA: TGTGCCAGCAGGCCGGGAAATACCGGGGAGCTGTTTTTT. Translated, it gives CASRPGNTGELFF.

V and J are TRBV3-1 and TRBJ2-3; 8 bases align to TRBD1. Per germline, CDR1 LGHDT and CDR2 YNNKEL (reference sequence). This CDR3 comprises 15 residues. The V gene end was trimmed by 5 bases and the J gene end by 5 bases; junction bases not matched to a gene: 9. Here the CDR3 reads CASSETGDRGDTQYF. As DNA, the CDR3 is TGTGCCAGCAGCGAGACAGGGGATCGTGGAGATACGCAGTATTTT.